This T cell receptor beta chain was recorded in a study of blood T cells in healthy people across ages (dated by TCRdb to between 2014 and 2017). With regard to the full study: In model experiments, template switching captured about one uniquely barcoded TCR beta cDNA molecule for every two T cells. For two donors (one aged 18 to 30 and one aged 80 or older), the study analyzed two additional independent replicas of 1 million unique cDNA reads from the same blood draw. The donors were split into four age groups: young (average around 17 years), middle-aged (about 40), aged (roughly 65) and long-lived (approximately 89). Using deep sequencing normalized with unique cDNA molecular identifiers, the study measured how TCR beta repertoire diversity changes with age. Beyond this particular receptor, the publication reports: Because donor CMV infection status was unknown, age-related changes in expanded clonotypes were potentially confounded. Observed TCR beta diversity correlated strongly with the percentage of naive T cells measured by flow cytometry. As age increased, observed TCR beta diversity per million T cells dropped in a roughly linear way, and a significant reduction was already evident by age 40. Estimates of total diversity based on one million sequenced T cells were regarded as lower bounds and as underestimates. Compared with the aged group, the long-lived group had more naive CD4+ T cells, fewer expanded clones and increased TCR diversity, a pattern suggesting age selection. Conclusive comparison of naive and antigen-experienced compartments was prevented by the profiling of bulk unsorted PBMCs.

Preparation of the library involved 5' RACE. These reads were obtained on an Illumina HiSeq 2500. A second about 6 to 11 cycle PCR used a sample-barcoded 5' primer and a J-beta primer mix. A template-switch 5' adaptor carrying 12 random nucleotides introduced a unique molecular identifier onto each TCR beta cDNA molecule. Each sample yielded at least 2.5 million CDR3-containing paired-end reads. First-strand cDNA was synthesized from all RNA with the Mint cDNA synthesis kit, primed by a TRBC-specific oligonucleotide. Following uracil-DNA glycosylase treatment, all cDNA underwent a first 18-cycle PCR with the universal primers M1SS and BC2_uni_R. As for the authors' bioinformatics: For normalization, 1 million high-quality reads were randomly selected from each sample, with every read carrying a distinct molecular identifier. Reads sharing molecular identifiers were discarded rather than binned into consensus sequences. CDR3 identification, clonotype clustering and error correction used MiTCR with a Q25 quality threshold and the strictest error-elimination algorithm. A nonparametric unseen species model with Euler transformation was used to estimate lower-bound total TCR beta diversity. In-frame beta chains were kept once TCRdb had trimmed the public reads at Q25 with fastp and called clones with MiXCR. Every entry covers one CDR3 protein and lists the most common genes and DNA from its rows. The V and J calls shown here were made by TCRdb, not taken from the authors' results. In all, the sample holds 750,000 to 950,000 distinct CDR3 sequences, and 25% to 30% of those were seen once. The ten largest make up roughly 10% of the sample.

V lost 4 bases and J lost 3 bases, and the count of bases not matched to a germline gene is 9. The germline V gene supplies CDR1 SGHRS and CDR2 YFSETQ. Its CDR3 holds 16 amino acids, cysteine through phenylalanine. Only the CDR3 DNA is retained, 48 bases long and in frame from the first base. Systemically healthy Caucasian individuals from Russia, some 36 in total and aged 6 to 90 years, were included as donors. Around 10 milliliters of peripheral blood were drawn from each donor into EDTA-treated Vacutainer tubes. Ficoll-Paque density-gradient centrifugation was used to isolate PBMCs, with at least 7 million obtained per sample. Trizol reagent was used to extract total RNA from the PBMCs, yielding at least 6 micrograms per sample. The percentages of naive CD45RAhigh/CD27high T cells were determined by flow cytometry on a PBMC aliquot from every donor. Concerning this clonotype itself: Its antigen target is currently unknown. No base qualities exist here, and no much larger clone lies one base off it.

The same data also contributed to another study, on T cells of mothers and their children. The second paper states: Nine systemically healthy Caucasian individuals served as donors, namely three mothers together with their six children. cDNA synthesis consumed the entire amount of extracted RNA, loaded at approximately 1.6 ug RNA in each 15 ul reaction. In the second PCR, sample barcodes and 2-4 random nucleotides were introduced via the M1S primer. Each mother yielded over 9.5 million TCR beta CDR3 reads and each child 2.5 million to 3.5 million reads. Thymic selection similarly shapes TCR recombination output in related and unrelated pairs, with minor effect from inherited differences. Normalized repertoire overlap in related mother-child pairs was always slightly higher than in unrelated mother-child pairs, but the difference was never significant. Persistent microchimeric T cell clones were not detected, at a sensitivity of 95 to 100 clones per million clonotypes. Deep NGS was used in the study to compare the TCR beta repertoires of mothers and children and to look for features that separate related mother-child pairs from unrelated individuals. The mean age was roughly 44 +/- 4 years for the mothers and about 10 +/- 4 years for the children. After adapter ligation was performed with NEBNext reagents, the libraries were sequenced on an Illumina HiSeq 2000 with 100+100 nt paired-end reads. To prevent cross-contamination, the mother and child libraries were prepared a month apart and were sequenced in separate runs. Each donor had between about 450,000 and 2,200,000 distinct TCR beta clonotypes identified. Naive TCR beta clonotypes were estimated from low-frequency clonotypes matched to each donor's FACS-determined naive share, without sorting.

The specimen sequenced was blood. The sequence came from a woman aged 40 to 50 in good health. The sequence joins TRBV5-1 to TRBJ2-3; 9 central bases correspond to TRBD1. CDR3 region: CASSPMDRGGTDTQYF. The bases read TGCGCCAGCAGCCCGATGGACAGGGGAGGGACAGATACGCAGTATTTT.